This entry features one T cell receptor (beta chain) sequence. This specimen belongs to a study of blood T cell repertoires in COVID-19. Across the study: Collection of acute and convalescent COVID-19 samples took place in the United States, Italy and Spain. T cells, B-cell-depleted T cells, or PBMCs provided the cDNA or gDNA that served as material.

Authors' analysis steps: Reference gene primer amplification in the assay estimated nucleated cell counts. Generated by immunoSEQ multiplex PCR, the TCRdb table keeps only in-frame clones and is missing some. The V and J calls and clone size are taken from that table; D and trimming were inferred from the DNA. The table lists about 100,000 clones, approximately 91% of them singletons. The CDR3 spans 15 residues. CDR1 LNHDA and CDR2 SQIVND come from the germline V gene (reference sequence). V lost 3 bases and J 2 bases, leaving 11 bases between the germline ends. Sequencing was carried out using peripheral blood. The chain has TRBV19 and TRBJ1-5; the D gene is possibly TRBD1 (5 bases). The TCR originated in a human donor with active COVID-19. The donor label of this sample is uncertain. CDR3 sequence: CASSISREGNQPQHF. In DNA, the CDR3 is TGTGCCAGTAGTATTAGCAGGGAGGGCAATCAGCCCCAGCATTTT.